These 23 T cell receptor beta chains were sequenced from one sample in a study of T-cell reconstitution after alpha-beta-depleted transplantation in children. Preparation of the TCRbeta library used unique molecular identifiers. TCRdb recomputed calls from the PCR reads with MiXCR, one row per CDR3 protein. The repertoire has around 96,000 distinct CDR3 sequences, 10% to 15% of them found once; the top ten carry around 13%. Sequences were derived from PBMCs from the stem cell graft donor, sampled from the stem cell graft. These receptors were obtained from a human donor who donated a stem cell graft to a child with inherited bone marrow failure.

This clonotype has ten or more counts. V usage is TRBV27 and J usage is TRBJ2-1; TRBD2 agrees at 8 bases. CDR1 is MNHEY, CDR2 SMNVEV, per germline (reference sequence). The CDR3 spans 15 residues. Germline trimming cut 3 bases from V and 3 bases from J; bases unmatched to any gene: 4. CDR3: CASSLGGGIYNEQFF. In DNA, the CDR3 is TGTGCCAGCAGTTTGGGCGGGGGGATCTACAATGAGCAGTTCTTC.

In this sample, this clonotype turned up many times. The DNA for the CDR3 is TGTGCCAGCAGCGTAGGGGCCACAGATACGCAGTATTTT. Residues: CASSVGATDTQYF. The chain joins TRBV9 to TRBJ2-3; D ambiguous. The CDR3 consists of 13 residues. The germline V gene has CDR1 SGDLS and CDR2 YYNGEE. V lost 0 bases and J lost 2, with 4 bases in between.

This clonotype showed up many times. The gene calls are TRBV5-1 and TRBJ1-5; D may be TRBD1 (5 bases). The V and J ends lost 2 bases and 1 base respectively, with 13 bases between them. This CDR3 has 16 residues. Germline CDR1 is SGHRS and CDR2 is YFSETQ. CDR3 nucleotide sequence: TGCGCCAGCAGCTTAATGGGAAGGGGCAGCAATCAGCCCCAGCATTTT. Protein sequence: CASSLMGRGSNQPQHF.

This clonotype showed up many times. The CDR3 coding sequence is TGTGCCAGCAGCCGGGGGGGTCTAGAGACCCAGTACTTC. It specifies CASSRGGLETQYF. The V call is TRBV7-2, the J call TRBJ2-5; 8 bases align to TRBD2. Germline-derived CDR1 and CDR2 are SGHTA and FQGNSA. V was pared by 5 bases and J by 4 bases, with 3 bases of the junction left unmatched. The CDR3 length is 13 residues.

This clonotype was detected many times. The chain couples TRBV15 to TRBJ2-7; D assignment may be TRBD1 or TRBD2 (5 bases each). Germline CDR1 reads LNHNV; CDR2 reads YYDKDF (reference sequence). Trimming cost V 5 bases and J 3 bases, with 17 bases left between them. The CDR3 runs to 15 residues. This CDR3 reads CATSRAGTRDYEQYF. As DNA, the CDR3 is TGTGCCACCAGCCGAGCAGGGACCCGCGACTACGAGCAGTACTTC.

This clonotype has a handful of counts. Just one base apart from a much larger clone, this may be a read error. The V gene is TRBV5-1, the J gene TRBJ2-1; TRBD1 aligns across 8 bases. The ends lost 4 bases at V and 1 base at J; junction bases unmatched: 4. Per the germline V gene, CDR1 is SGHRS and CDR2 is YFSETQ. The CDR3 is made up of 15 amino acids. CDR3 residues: CASSIQGGSYNEQFF. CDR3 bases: TGCGCCAGCAGCATACAGGGGGGATCCTACAATGAGCAGTTCTTC.

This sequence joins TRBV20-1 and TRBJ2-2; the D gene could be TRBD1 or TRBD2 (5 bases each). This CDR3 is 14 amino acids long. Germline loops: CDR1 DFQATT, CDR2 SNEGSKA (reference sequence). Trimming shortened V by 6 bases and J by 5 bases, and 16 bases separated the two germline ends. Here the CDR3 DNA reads TGCAGTGCAACCCCCGGGACCTCAACCGGGGAGCTGTTTTTT. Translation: CSATPGTSTGELFF.

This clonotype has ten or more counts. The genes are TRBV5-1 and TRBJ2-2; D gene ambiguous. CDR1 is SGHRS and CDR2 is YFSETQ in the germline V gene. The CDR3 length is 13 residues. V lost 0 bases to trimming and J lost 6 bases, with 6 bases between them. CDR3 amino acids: CASSLDGPGELFF. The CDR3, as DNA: TGCGCCAGCAGCTTGGACGGGCCCGGGGAGCTGTTTTTT. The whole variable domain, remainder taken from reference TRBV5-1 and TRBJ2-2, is KAGVTQTPRYLIKTRGQQVTLSCSPISGHRSVSWYQQTPGQGLQFLFEYFSETQRNKGNFPGRFSGRQFSNSRSEMNVSTLELGDSALYLCASSLDGPGELFFGEGSRLTVL.

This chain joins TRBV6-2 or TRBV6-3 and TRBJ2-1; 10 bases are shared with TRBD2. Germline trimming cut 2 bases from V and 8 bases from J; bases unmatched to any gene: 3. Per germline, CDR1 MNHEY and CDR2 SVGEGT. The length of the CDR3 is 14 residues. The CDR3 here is CASSYSGGGDEQFF. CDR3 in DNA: TGTGCCAGCAGTTACAGCGGGGGGGGGGATGAGCAGTTCTTC.

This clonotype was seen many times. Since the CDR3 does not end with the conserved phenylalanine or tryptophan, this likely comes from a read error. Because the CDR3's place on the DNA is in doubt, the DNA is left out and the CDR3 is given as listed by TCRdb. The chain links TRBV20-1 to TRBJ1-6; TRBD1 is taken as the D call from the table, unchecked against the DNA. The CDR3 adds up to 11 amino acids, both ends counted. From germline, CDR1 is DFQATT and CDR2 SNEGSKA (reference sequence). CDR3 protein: CSASYAGQPFV.

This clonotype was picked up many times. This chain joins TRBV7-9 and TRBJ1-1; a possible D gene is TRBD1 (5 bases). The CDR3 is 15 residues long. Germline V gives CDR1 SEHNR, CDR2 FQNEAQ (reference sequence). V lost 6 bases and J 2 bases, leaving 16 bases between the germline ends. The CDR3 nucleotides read TGTGCCAGCAGTTTGAGGCCAGGGACCAACACTGAAGCTTTCTTT. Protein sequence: CASSLRPGTNTEAFF.

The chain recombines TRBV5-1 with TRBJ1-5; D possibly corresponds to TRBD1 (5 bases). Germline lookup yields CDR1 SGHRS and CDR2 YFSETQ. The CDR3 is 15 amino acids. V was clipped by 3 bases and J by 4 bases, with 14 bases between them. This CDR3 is CASSWEGRQNQPQHF. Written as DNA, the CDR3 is TGCGCCAGCAGCTGGGAGGGACGGCAAAATCAGCCCCAGCATTTT.

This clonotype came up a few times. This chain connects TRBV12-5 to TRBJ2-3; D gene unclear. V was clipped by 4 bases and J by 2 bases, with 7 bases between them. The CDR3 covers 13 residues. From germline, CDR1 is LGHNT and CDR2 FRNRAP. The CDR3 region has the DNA TGTGCTAGTGGTTCCCCATCCACAGATACGCAGTATTTT. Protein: CASGSPSTDTQYF.

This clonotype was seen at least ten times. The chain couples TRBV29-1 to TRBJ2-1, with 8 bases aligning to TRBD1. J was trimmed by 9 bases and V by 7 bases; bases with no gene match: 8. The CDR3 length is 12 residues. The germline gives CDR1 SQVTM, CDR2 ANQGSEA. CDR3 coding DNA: TGCAGCGCCCGGACAGGGTTTGGTGAGCAGTTCTTC. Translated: CSARTGFGEQFF.

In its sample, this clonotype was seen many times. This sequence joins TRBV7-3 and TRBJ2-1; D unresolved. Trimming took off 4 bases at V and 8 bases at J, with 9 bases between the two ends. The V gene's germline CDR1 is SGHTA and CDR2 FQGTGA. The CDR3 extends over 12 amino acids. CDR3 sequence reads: CASSSGLDEQFF. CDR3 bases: TGTGCCAGCAGCTCAGGATTGGATGAGCAGTTCTTC. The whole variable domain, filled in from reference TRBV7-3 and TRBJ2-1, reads GAGVSQTPSNKVTEKGKYVELRCDPISGHTALYWYRQSLGQGPEFLIYFQGTGAADDSGLPNDRFFAVRPEGSVSTLKIQRTERGDSAVYLCASSSGLDEQFFGPGTRLTVL.

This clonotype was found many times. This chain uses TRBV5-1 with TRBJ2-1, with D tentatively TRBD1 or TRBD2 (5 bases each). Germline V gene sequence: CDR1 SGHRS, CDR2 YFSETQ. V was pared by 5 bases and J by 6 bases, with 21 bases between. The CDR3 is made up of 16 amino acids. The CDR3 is CASSNPRDGLGNEQFF. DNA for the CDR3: TGCGCCAGCAGTAATCCTCGGGACGGGCTGGGCAATGAGCAGTTCTTC.

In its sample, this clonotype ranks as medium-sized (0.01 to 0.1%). As DNA, the CDR3 is TGTGCCAGCAGCCCCAGCGGAGCCCCCTACGAGCAGTACTTC. Residues: CASSPSGAPYEQYF. The rearrangement links TRBV9 to TRBJ2-7, with D possibly being TRBD2 (5 bases). The germline gives CDR1 SGDLS, CDR2 YYNGEE. The CDR3 has 14 residues. The germline V and J ends were trimmed by 4 bases and 2 bases, with 13 bases remaining between them.

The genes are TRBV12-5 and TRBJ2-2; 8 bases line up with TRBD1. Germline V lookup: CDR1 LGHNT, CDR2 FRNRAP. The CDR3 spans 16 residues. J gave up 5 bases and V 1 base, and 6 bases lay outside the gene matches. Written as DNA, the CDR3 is TGTGCTAGTGGTTTGGACAGGACAGGGTCTACCGGGGAGCTGTTTTTT. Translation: CASGLDRTGSTGELFF.

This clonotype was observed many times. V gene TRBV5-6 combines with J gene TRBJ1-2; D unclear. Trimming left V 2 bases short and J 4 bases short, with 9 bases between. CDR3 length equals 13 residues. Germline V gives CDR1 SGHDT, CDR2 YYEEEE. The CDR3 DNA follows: TGTGCCAGCAGCTTACAAGAGGCCTATGGCTACACCTTC. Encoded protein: CASSLQEAYGYTF. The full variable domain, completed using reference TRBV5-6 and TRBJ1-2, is DAGVTQSPTHLIKTRGQQVTLRCSPKSGHDTVSWYQQALGQGPQFIFQYYEEEERQRGNFPDRFSGHQFPNYSSELNVNALLLGDSALYLCASSLQEAYGYTFGSGTRLTVV.

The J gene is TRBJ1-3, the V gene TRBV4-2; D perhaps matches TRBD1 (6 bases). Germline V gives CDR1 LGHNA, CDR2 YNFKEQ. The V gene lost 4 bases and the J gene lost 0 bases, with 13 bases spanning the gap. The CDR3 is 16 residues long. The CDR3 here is CASSPLGANSGNTIYF. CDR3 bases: TGTGCCAGCAGCCCTTTGGGGGCGAACTCTGGAAACACCATATATTTT.

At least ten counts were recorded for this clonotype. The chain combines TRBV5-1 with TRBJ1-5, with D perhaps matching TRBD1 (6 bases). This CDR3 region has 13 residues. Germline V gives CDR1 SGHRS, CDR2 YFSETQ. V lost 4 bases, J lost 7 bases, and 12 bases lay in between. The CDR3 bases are TGCGCCAGCAGCGCGGAGGGGGACCAGCCCCAGCATTTT. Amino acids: CASSAEGDQPQHF.

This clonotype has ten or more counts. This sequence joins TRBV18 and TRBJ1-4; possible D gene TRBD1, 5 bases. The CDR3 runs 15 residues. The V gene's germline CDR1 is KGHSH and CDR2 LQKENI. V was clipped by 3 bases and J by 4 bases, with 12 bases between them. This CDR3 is CASSPGAGNNEKLFF. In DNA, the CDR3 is TGTGCCAGCTCACCCGGGGCAGGGAATAATGAAAAACTGTTTTTT.

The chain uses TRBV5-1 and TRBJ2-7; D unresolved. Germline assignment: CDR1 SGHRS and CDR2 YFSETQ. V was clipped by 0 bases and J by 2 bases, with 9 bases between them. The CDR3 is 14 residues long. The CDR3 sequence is CASSLDPRAYEQYF. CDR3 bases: TGCGCCAGCAGCTTGGATCCGAGAGCCTACGAGCAGTACTTC.